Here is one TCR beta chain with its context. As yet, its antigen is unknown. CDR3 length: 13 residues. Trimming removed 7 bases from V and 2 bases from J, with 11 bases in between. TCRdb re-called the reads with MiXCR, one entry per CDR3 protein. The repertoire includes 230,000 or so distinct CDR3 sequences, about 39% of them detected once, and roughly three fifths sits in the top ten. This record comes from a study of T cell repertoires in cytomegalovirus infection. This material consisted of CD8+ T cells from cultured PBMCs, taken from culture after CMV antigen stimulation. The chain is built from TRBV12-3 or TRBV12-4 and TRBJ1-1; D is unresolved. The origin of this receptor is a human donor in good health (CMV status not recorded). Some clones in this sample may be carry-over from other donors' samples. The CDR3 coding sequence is TGTGCCAGCATCGGCAGGCTAAACACTGAAGCTTTCTTT. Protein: CASIGRLNTEAFF.